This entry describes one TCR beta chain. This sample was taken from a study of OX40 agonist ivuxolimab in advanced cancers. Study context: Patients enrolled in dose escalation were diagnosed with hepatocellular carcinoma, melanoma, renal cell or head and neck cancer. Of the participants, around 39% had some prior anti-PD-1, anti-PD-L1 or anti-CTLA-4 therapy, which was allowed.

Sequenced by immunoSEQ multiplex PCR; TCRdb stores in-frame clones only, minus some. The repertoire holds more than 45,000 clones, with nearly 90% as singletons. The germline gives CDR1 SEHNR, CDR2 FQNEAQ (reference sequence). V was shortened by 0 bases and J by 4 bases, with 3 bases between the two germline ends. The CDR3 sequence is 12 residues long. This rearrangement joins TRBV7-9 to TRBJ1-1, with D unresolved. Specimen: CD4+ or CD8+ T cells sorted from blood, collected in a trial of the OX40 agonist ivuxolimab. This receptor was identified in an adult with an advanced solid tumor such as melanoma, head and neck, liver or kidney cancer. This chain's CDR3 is CASSLAFTEAFF. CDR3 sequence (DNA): TGTGCCAGCAGCTTAGCCTTCACTGAAGCTTTCTTT.